The present TCR beta chain was sequenced within a study of shared clonotypes between healthy human individuals. Regarding this clone: Its antigen is as yet unknown.

The CDR3 is made up of 16 amino acids. The V end lost 3 bases, the J end lost 1 base, and 16 bases lay between the germline ends. Germline CDR1 is SGDLS and CDR2 is YYNGEE. Whole-study results and caveats: Large depth notwithstanding, sorted-subset sequencing proved incomplete by rarefaction.

Some clones are missing from TCRdb's copy, which holds only in-frame ones; the method was immunoSEQ multiplex PCR. The data hold some 500,000 clones, with 90% to 97% observed a single time. The V call is TRBV9, the J call TRBJ1-2; D may be TRBD1 (5 bases). What was sequenced was naive CD4+ T cells sorted from blood. Subset described: CD45RA+ positively selected. This TCR was recovered from a woman in her 30s in good health. The CDR3 spells CASSGRRAGSNYGYTF. CDR3 nucleotides: TGTGCCAGCAGCGGTAGGCGGGCAGGGAGTAACTATGGCTACACCTTC.